These 20 T cell receptor beta chains were sequenced from one sample in a study of long-term antiretroviral therapy in people with HIV. At survey level, the immunoSEQ assay was run in its v3.0 version. The repertoire was sequenced with immunoSEQ multiplex PCR; TCRdb's copy has only in-frame clones and lacks some. The data contain about 22,000 clones, 76% of them seen just once; the ten biggest clones take up 10% to 15%. The source material was unsorted PBMCs, sampled less than 1.8 years before starting antiretroviral therapy. The source is a woman aged 40-49 years with HIV.

The chain links TRBV4-2 to TRBJ2-2; possible D gene TRBD2, 6 bases. Germline V gene data show CDR1 as LGHNA and CDR2 as YNFKEQ. This CDR3 comprises 17 residues. V lost 1 base and J lost 4, with 16 bases in between. CDR3 DNA sequence: TGTGCCAGCAGCCAAGGCCACGGGACTCTTTCCACCGGGGAGCTGTTTTTT. This translates into CASSQGHGTLSTGELFF.

V gene TRBV4-3 combines with J gene TRBJ2-7; TRBD1 aligns across 8 bases. V shed 4 bases and J 3 bases; nucleotides not matched to a gene: 11. Looked up from germline, CDR1 is LGHNA and CDR2 is YSLEER. This CDR3 is 16 amino acids long. CDR3 protein: CASSPETGDLYYEQYF. The CDR3 nucleotides are TGCGCCAGCAGCCCCGAGACAGGGGACCTCTACTACGAGCAGTACTTC.

The genes are TRBV11-3 and TRBJ1-2, with unresolved D. Trimming left V 7 bases short and J 4 bases short, with 16 bases between. The CDR3 is 14 residues long. The germline CDR1 and CDR2 sequences are SGHNT and YENEEA. This CDR3 is CASTQGGELYGYTF. CDR3 sequence (DNA): TGTGCCAGCACCCAAGGTGGGGAACTCTATGGCTACACCTTC.

This clone was found once. This rearrangement joins TRBV29-1 to TRBJ1-4; the D gene is possibly TRBD1 (6 bases). In germline, CDR1 is SQVTM, CDR2 ANQGSEA. Between the trimmed V and J ends, which lost 7 bases and 8 bases, there was a span of 17 bases. This CDR3 has 13 amino acids. The CDR3 here is CSGGGRFNEKLFF. DNA for the CDR3: TGCAGCGGGGGGGGGCGGTTTAACGAAAAACTGTTTTTT.

This clone came up a few times. The DNA of the CDR3 is TGCGCCAGCAGCGGATTAGCGGGTTACGAGCAGTACTTC. Protein: CASSGLAGYEQYF. The rearrangement links TRBV5-1 to TRBJ2-7; 7 nucleotides match TRBD2. CDR1 is SGHRS, CDR2 YFSETQ, per germline. The V and J ends lost 4 bases and 4 bases, in that order; junction bases with no gene match: 5. This CDR3 region has 13 residues.

The genes are TRBV7-2 and TRBJ1-1, with TRBD1 as a possible D gene (5 bases). The V end lost 2 bases, the J end lost 4 bases, and 11 bases lay between the germline ends. This CDR3 spans 14 amino acids. Germline loops: CDR1 SGHTA, CDR2 FQGNSA. CDR3 in amino acids: CASSLQGEGTEAFF. The CDR3 DNA follows: TGTGCCAGCAGCTTACAGGGTGAGGGCACTGAAGCTTTCTTT.

The chain recombines TRBV5-5 with TRBJ1-1, with TRBD1 as a possible D gene (5 bases). The CDR3 loop spans 13 amino acids. Deletions cut 0 bases from V and 7 bases from J, with 10 bases between. Germline CDR1 reads SGHKS; CDR2 reads YYEKEE (reference sequence). CDR3 bases: TGTGCCAGCAGCTTGGGAGGGGTTAATGAAGCTTTCTTT. It codes for CASSLGGVNEAFF.

CDR3 in DNA: TGCGCCAGCAGCTTGGAAGGCGGGAGCAGCTCCTACGAGCAGTACTTC. Protein sequence: CASSLEGGSSSYEQYF. The chain is built from TRBV5-1 and TRBJ2-7; 7 bases are a match to TRBD2. Germline V gene sequence: CDR1 SGHRS, CDR2 YFSETQ. This CDR3 comprises 16 residues. With V trimmed by 0 bases and J by 0 bases, 6 bases remained unmatched.

The chain joins TRBV9 to TRBJ1-1; D unclear. This CDR3 spans 13 amino acids. Germline CDR1 and CDR2: SGDLS and YYNGEE. The V end was cut by 4 bases, the J end by 5 bases, with 12 bases between. CDR3 nucleotides: TGTGCCAGCAGCTTCGGGGATGGAACTGAAGCTTTCTTT. Its protein is CASSFGDGTEAFF.

The rearrangement joins TRBV27 to TRBJ1-2; D is unresolved. V was trimmed by 6 bases and J by 4 bases, leaving 18 bases between them. The germline V gene encodes CDR1 MNHEY and CDR2 SMNVEV (reference sequence). The CDR3 length is 15 residues. The CDR3 DNA sequence: TGTGCCAGCAGCTTAGACCGAAAGAATACCTATGGCTACACCTTC. Translation gives CASSLDRKNTYGYTF.

This chain uses TRBV27 with TRBJ1-1, with D unresolved. The CDR3 is 14 residues long. The germline V gene encodes CDR1 MNHEY and CDR2 SMNVEV (reference sequence). Trimming shortened V by 4 bases and J by 1 base, and 10 bases separated the two germline ends. Here the CDR3 DNA reads TGTGCCAGCAGTTCCGTTTACACGAACACTGAAGCTTTCTTT. This sequence encodes CASSSVYTNTEAFF.

This clone has a single count. The V gene is TRBV27, the J gene TRBJ2-7, with TRBD1 matching 8 bases. V shed 5 bases and J 5 bases; nucleotides not matched to a gene: 2. CDR3 length equals 12 residues. Germline CDR1 is MNHEY and CDR2 is SMNVEV (reference sequence). In DNA form, the CDR3 reads TGTGCCAGCAGTCAGGGGGCCAACGAGCAGTACTTC. As protein: CASSQGANEQYF.

This rearrangement joins TRBV10-1 to TRBJ2-7; the D call may be TRBD1 or TRBD2 (5 bases each). CDR1 is WNHNN, CDR2 SYGVQD, per germline (reference sequence). The CDR3 consists of 12 residues. Deletions cut 2 bases from V and 3 bases from J, with 5 bases between. CDR3 sequence: CASSEGGYEQYF. CDR3 nucleotides: TGCGCCAGCAGTGAGGGGGGCTACGAGCAGTACTTC.

The sample holds a few counts of this clone. The gene calls are TRBV5-4 and TRBJ2-7; TRBD2 aligns across 12 bases. In germline, CDR1 is SGHNT, CDR2 YYREEE (reference sequence). The junction had 10 bases not matched to a gene; V was cut back by 3 bases and J by 6 bases. The CDR3 covers 16 residues. The chain's CDR3 is CASSSSRLAGVGEQYF. The DNA for the CDR3 is TGTGCCAGCAGCTCCTCGAGACTAGCGGGAGTGGGCGAGCAGTACTTC. Supplemented by reference TRBV5-4 and TRBJ2-7, the full variable domain reads ETGVTQSPTHLIKTRGQQVTLRCSSQSGHNTVSWYQQALGQGPQFIFQYYREEENGRGNFPPRFSGLQFPNYSSELNVNALELDDSALYLCASSSSRLAGVGEQYFGPGTRLTVT.

The chain links TRBV19 to TRBJ2-2; D may be TRBD2 (5 bases). The V gene lost 3 bases and the J gene lost 7 bases, with 9 bases spanning the gap. Germline assignment: CDR1 LNHDA and CDR2 SQIVND (reference sequence). The CDR3 consists of 13 residues. The CDR3 here is CASSIGGYGELFF. CDR3 DNA: TGTGCCAGTAGTATTGGAGGTTACGGGGAGCTGTTTTTT. Variable domain in full (rest from reference TRBV19 and TRBJ2-2): DGGITQSPKYLFRKEGQNVTLSCEQNLNHDAMYWYRQDPGQGLRLIYYSQIVNDFQKGDIAEGYSVSREKKESFPLTVTSAQKNPTAFYLCASSIGGYGELFFGEGSRLTVL.

Notes on this clone: One end of the junction does not line up with germline, which may come from a read error. The chain couples TRBV27 to TRBJ1-2, with D maybe TRBD1 (5 bases). This CDR3 comprises 13 residues. Germline V CDR1 and CDR2: MNHEY, SMNVEV (reference sequence). For the CDR3, the DNA is TGTGCCAGCAGTTTTGCTCCGGAGTTAGACAGCCTCTTC. Protein product: CASSFAPELDSLF.

CDR3: CSAQLRDGYTF. The CDR3 nucleotides are TGCAGTGCTCAACTCAGGGATGGCTACACCTTC. The chain has TRBV20-1 and TRBJ1-2; weak D call: TRBD1 (5 bases). This CDR3 has 11 amino acids. CDR1 and CDR2 from the germline V gene are DFQATT and SNEGSKA (reference sequence). The V end was cut by 5 bases, the J end by 6 bases, with 10 bases between.

The V call is TRBV6-1, the J call TRBJ2-1; 11 bases are shared with TRBD2. Germline V lookup: CDR1 MNHNS, CDR2 SASEGT. Germline trimming cut 4 bases from V and 3 bases from J; bases unmatched to any gene: 2. The CDR3 has 15 residues. CDR3 residues: CASSVGTSGYNEQFF. As DNA, the CDR3 is TGTGCCAGCAGTGTCGGGACTAGCGGCTACAATGAGCAGTTCTTC.

This clone was counted once. V is TRBV5-1 and J is TRBJ2-5; 9 positions match TRBD2. V was pared by 4 bases and J by 4 bases, with 11 bases of the junction left unmatched. The CDR3 covers 16 residues. Germline assignment: CDR1 SGHRS and CDR2 YFSETQ. The CDR3 spells CASSILAGSTGETQYF. CDR3 coding DNA: TGCGCCAGCAGCATTCTAGCGGGATCTACCGGAGAGACCCAGTACTTC.

The chain carries TRBV6-5 and TRBJ2-1; D perhaps matches TRBD2 (5 bases). CDR1 is MNHEY and CDR2 is SVGAGI in the germline V gene. The V end was cut by 2 bases, the J end by 9 bases, with 8 bases between. This CDR3 has 12 residues. The CDR3 loop reads CASSYRGFEQFF. DNA for the CDR3: TGTGCCAGCAGTTACCGGGGTTTTGAGCAGTTCTTC.